There are a few counts of the clone carrying this T cell receptor beta chain. Antigen: not known. TCRdb recomputed calls from the reads with MiXCR, one row per CDR3 protein. The sample gives more than 110,000 distinct CDR3 sequences, around 30% of which show up once; 52% is in the top ten. The data derive from a study of T cell repertoires in cytomegalovirus infection. Study-wide background: HLA-B-restricted CMV epitopes that are well studied were used alongside recently identified HLA-C-restricted ones.

The V end was cut by 3 bases, the J end by 5 bases, with 8 bases between. This CDR3 has 13 amino acids. The receptor was derived from a human donor in good health (CMV status not recorded). Some clones in this sample may be carry-over from other donors' samples. The material was CD8+ T cells from cultured PBMCs, obtained from culture after CMV antigen stimulation. This chain uses TRBV12-3 or TRBV12-4 with TRBJ1-5, with no clear D. The CDR3 region is CASSFGGYQPQHF. CDR3 bases: TGTGCCAGCAGTTTTGGAGGGTATCAGCCCCAGCATTTT.